These T cell receptor beta chains were read from a single sample in a study of shared clonotypes between healthy human individuals. Assay: immunoSEQ multiplex PCR; the TCRdb copy retains only in-frame clones and omits some. The table lists about 480,000 clones, about 80% of them singletons, with approximately 12% in the top ten. Material: PBMCs. These TCRs come from a woman between 40 and 55 years old in good health. Some clones in this sample may be carry-over from other donors' samples. Both conserved end residues are part of each CDR3. A D gene is named only where the DNA matches it firmly. Clone size, where shown, is once, few, many, or a class for clones that have expanded.

TRBV5-1	-	-	TRBJ2-1	CASSLEAEQFF	TGCGCCAGCAGCTTGGAGGCAGAGCAGTTCTTC
TRBV11-2	TRBD1	-	TRBJ2-2	CASSRDSSNTGELFF	TGTGCCAGCAGCAGGGACAGCTCGAACACCGGGGAGCTGTTTTTT
TRBV5-1	TRBD1	few	TRBJ2-3	CASSFRDRLTDTQYF	TGCGCCAGCAGCTTCCGGGACAGACTCACAGATACGCAGTATTTT
TRBV6-5	-	few	TRBJ1-2	CASSSPNYGYTF	TGTGCCAGCAGCTCACCTAACTATGGCTACACCTTC
TRBV5-4	-	once	TRBJ1-4	CASSAEPGNEKLFF	TGTGCCAGCAGCGCAGAGCCAGGCAATGAAAAACTGTTTTTT
TRBV7-9	TRBD2	once	TRBJ2-5	CASSIRTGLAGDQETQYF	TGTGCCAGCAGCATCAGGACAGGACTAGCGGGGGACCAAGAGACCCAGTACTTC
TRBV18	TRBD2	once	TRBJ2-7	CASSRPLAGGLAISYEQYF	TGTGCCAGCTCACGACCCTTAGCGGGAGGCCTCGCTATCTCCTACGAGCAGTACTTC
TRBV4-3	-	-	TRBJ1-4	CASSQDRGTNEKLFF	TGCGCCAGCAGCCAAGACAGGGGAACTAATGAAAAACTGTTTTTT
TRBV19	-	many	TRBJ1-5	CASSINSGAQPQHF	TGTGCCAGTAGTATTAATTCGGGGGCTCAGCCCCAGCATTTT
TRBV7-4	-	-	TRBJ1-4	CASSGSGRVYYEKLFF	TGTGCCAGCAGCGGTAGTGGCAGGGTGTATTACGAAAAACTGTTTTTT
TRBV18	TRBD1	-	TRBJ2-5	CASSPQTGGNQETQYF	TGTGCCAGCTCACCTCAGACAGGGGGCAACCAAGAGACCCAGTACTTC
TRBV10-3	TRBD2	few	TRBJ2-7	CAISEVTSGNSYEQYF	TGTGCCATCAGTGAGGTGACTAGCGGCAACTCCTACGAGCAGTACTTC